The 4 T cell receptor beta chains below were found in one sample sequenced in a study of blood T cell repertoires in COVID-19. The data were produced by immunoSEQ multiplex PCR, yet TCRdb's version contains in-frame clones alone and is incomplete. The sample holds about 58,000 clones, roughly 90% seen once. Sequencing was carried out using peripheral blood. The origin of the receptors is a man aged 55 to 70 with active COVID-19.

V gene TRBV24-1 combines with J gene TRBJ2-1; TRBD2 matches 12 bases. The CDR3 runs 16 residues. V dropped 1 base and J dropped 5; count of bases not matched to a gene: 2. CDR1 KGHDR and CDR2 SFDVKD come from the germline V gene. CDR3 region: CATSDFRTSGNNEQFF. CDR3 DNA: TGTGCCACCAGTGATTTCCGGACTAGCGGGAACAATGAGCAGTTCTTC.

This sequence joins TRBV5-6 and TRBJ2-1; 7 nucleotides agree with TRBD2. The V gene end was trimmed by 5 bases and the J gene end by 3 bases; junction bases not matched to a gene: 11. Germline V CDR1 and CDR2: SGHDT, YYEEEE. The CDR3 contains 16 residues. Written as DNA, the CDR3 is TGTGCCAGCAGGGGTCAAGGGAGGGATAACTACAATGAGCAGTTCTTC. This codes for CASRGQGRDNYNEQFF. The full variable domain, rest sourced from reference TRBV5-6 and TRBJ2-1, is DAGVTQSPTHLIKTRGQQVTLRCSPKSGHDTVSWYQQALGQGPQFIFQYYEEEERQRGNFPDRFSGHQFPNYSSELNVNALLLGDSALYLCASRGQGRDNYNEQFFGPGTRLTVL.

The chain is built from TRBV28 and TRBJ2-7, with 8 nucleotides matching TRBD2. CDR3 length: 16 residues. Germline V gene lookup returns CDR1 MDHEN and CDR2 SYDVKM. Trimming removed 5 bases from V and 0 bases from J; junction bases left unmatched: 9. The CDR3: CASSTRGGRVSYEQYF. The CDR3 nucleotides are TGTGCCAGCAGTACCCGGGGGGGACGGGTCTCCTACGAGCAGTACTTC. The variable domain in full, completed from reference TRBV28 and TRBJ2-7, reads DVKVTQSSRYLVKRTGEKVFLECVQDMDHENMFWYRQDPGLGLRLIYFSYDVKMKEKGDIPEGYSVSREKKERFSLILESASTNQTSMYLCASSTRGGRVSYEQYFGPGTRLTVT.

V usage is TRBV7-8 and J usage is TRBJ1-1, with D tentatively TRBD1 (6 bases). Germline values: CDR1 SGHVS, CDR2 FQNEAQ. V was trimmed by 2 bases and J by 4 bases, leaving 11 bases between them. The CDR3 is 14 amino acids. The CDR3 nucleotides are TGTGCCAGCAGCTTAAACAGGGTGACCACTGAAGCTTTCTTT. It encodes CASSLNRVTTEAFF.